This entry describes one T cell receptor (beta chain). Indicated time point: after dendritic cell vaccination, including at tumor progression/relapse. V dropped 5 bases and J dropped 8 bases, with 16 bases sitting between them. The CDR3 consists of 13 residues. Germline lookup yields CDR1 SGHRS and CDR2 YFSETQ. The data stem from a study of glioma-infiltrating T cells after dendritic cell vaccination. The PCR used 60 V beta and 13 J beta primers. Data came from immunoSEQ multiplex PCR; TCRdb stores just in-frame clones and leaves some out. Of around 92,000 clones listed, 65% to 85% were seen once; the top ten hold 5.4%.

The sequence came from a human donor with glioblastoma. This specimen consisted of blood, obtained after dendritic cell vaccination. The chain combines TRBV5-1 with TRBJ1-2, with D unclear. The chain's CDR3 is CASRLDGSGGYTF. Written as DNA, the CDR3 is TGCGCCAGCAGACTAGACGGATCCGGAGGCTACACCTTC.